Shown below are 15 T cell receptor beta chains from a single sample sequenced in a study of Tregs in tolerant kidney transplant recipients. These receptors have no identified antigens. Profiling relied on immunoSEQ multiplex PCR, and the TCRdb table lists in-frame clones only, not all of them. The sample has just under 20,000 clones, about three fifths seen once. Sequencing was done on a sample of Tregs from blood cultured with allogeneic cells. These receptors were collected from a human donor in good health.

This clone has just a few counts. The CDR3 DNA reads as TGTGCCAGCCGGCGGGGGTTGGACTATGGCTACACCTTC. Translated, it gives CASRRGLDYGYTF. V usage is TRBV6-5 and J usage is TRBJ1-2; D is possibly TRBD1 (5 bases). The V gene lost 8 bases and the J gene lost 3 bases, with 13 bases spanning the gap. This CDR3 region has 13 residues. The germline V gene encodes CDR1 MNHEY and CDR2 SVGAGI.

This clone was detected only once. CDR3 DNA sequence: TGCAGCGCCACAGGGGCCCAAGAGACCCAGTACTTC. This encodes CSATGAQETQYF. The gene calls are TRBV29-1 and TRBJ2-5, with 7 bases aligning to TRBD1. The CDR3 is 12 amino acids. J was trimmed by 1 base and V by 7 bases; bases with no gene match: 3. The germline V gene has CDR1 SQVTM and CDR2 ANQGSEA.

The chain combines TRBV10-3 with TRBJ2-1, with 7 bases lining up with TRBD2. Germline V gives CDR1 ENHRY, CDR2 SYGVKD. Losses at the gene ends were 8 bases for V and 4 bases for J; bases not matched to a gene: 11. The CDR3 runs 15 residues. As DNA, the CDR3 is TGTGCCATCGGTCGCGGGGGAGATCCATACAATGAGCAGTTCTTC. This translates into CAIGRGGDPYNEQFF.

The chain employs TRBV19 and TRBJ2-7, with 9 nucleotides matching TRBD1. CDR1 LNHDA and CDR2 SQIVND come from the germline V gene (reference sequence). CDR3 length: 15 residues. Trimming cost V 4 bases and J 3 bases; bases outside gene matches: 7. The CDR3 coding sequence is TGTGCCAGTAGTAAGGGGACAGGGAGGATCTACGAGCAGTACTTC. Translated: CASSKGTGRIYEQYF.

The chain uses TRBV4-1 and TRBJ1-2; 7 bases align to TRBD1. CDR1 is MGHRA and CDR2 is YSYEKL in the germline V gene. V was clipped by 0 bases and J by 3 bases; unmatched bases: 7. The length of the CDR3 is 16 residues. CDR3: CASSQDERGLYYGYTF. The CDR3 nucleotides are TGCGCCAGCAGCCAAGATGAAAGGGGGCTCTACTATGGCTACACCTTC.

The chain combines TRBV9 with TRBJ2-3; TRBD2 matches at 9 bases. The CDR3 is 17 amino acids. Trimming cost V 0 bases and J 2 bases; bases outside gene matches: 7. The germline CDR1 and CDR2 sequences are SGDLS and YYNGEE. Written as DNA, the CDR3 is TGTGCCAGCAGCGTAGCCCAGACTAGCGGAATCACAGATACGCAGTATTTT. It yields the protein CASSVAQTSGITDTQYF. The variable domain in full, with the rest retrieved from reference TRBV9 and TRBJ2-3, is DSGVTQTPKHLITATGQRVTLRCSPRSGDLSVYWYQQSLDQGLQFLIQYYNGEERAKGNILERFSAQQFPDLHSELNLSSLELGDSALYFCASSVAQTSGITDTQYFGPGTRLTVL.

This chain joins TRBV6-5 and TRBJ1-3, with D maybe TRBD1 (5 bases). Looked up from germline, CDR1 is MNHEY and CDR2 is SVGAGI. The V end lost 0 bases, the J end lost 2 bases, and 8 bases lay between the germline ends. There are 15 residues in the CDR3. Here the CDR3 reads CASSYSSRAGNTIYF. The CDR3 DNA sequence: TGTGCCAGCAGTTACTCATCCAGGGCTGGAAACACCATATATTTT.

The V call is TRBV6-5, the J call TRBJ2-5; either TRBD1 or TRBD2 may supply D (6 bases each). The J call may be incorrect, as the DNA end agrees better with TRBJ2-7. The CDR3 loop spans 14 amino acids. Germline V lookup: CDR1 MNHEY, CDR2 SVGAGI. CDR3 in amino acids: CASRKGGLSYEQYF. Written as DNA, the CDR3 is TGTGCCAGCAGAAAAGGGGGACTCTCCTACGAGCAGTACTTC.

The V and J genes are TRBV5-1 and TRBJ2-1; 10 bases are a match to TRBD1. Germline V CDR1 and CDR2: SGHRS, YFSETQ. J lost 8 bases, V lost 4 bases, and 6 bases had no gene match. This CDR3 is 14 amino acids long. The CDR3 sequence: CASSQGQGWDEQFF. The CDR3 nucleotides are TGCGCCAGCAGCCAGGGACAGGGGTGGGATGAGCAGTTCTTC.

The chain recombines TRBV6-5 with TRBJ2-1; the D is unclear. CDR3 length: 15 amino acids. Germline V gene data show CDR1 as MNHEY and CDR2 as SVGAGI. Trimming took off 7 bases at V and 8 bases at J, with 21 bases between the two ends. CDR3 protein: CASTSTPVSPHEQFF. DNA for the CDR3: TGTGCCAGCACCAGCACCCCGGTGAGTCCACATGAGCAGTTCTTC.

CDR3 DNA sequence: TGCGCCAGCAGCCGCGGTTTTGGGACTAGCGGGAGTGGTGAGCAGTTCTTC. Amino acid sequence: CASSRGFGTSGSGEQFF. The chain carries TRBV5-1 and TRBJ2-1, with 14 bases aligning to TRBD2. Germline V gene lookup returns CDR1 SGHRS and CDR2 YFSETQ. There are 17 residues in the CDR3. The V segment lost 4 bases and the J segment 9 bases; nucleotides outside the gene matches: 12.

V is TRBV5-1 and J is TRBJ1-2; D gene unclear. The germline CDR1 and CDR2 sequences are SGHRS and YFSETQ. The CDR3 consists of 12 residues. The ends were cut back, 4 bases at V and 1 base at J, with 5 bases in the middle. The DNA of the CDR3 is TGCGCCAGCAGCGGGGATAACTATGGCTACACCTTC. Encoded protein: CASSGDNYGYTF.

The rearrangement links TRBV15 to TRBJ1-1, with TRBD1 matching 7 bases. The CDR3 totals 15 residues. Per germline, CDR1 LNHNV and CDR2 YYDKDF (reference sequence). V lost 7 bases and J lost 11; bases outside the gene matches: 19. CDR3 sequence (DNA): TGTGCCACCAACCCTAGAGCGGACGACAGGGAAGGCGCTTTCTTT. It translates to CATNPRADDREGAFF.

This clone has only one observation. DNA of the CDR3: TGTGCCAGCAGCTTAGTTTCACCGAATGAGCAGTTCTTC. It is translated as CASSLVSPNEQFF. J is TRBJ2-1 and V is TRBV11-2; D gene ambiguous. V lost 1 base to trimming and J lost 7 bases, with 8 bases between them. The CDR3 covers 13 residues. Looked up from germline, CDR1 is SGHAT and CDR2 is FQNNGV.

In its sample, this clone was seen once. The chain links TRBV6-6 to TRBJ2-7; D may correspond to TRBD1 or TRBD2 (5 bases each). V lost 0 bases to trimming and J lost 5 bases, with 14 bases between them. Germline assignment: CDR1 MNHNY and CDR2 SVGAGI (reference sequence). The CDR3 runs 15 residues. The CDR3 DNA is TGTGCCAGCAGTTACTCGCATGAGGGGTGGCACGAGCAGTACTTC. It translates to CASSYSHEGWHEQYF.